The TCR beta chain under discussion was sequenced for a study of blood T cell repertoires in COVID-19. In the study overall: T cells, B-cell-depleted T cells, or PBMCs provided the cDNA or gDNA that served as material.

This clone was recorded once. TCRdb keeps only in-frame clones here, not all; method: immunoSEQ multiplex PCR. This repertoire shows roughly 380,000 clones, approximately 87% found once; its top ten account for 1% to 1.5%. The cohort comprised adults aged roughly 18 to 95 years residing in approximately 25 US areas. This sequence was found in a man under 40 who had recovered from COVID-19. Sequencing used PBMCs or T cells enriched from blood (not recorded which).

CDR3 sequence: CASSPRSEPTTGYTF. CDR3 nucleotide sequence: TGTGCCAGCTCACCCCGATCGGAACCAACTACTGGCTACACCTTC. The chain uses TRBV18 and TRBJ1-2; no clear D gene. Trimming pared 3 bases from V and 7 bases from J, leaving 18 bases between. The CDR3 has 15 amino acids. Per germline, CDR1 KGHSH and CDR2 LQKENI.